This T cell receptor beta chain was found in a study of breast tumors, draining lymph nodes, adjacent tissues. This CDR3 comprises 12 residues. Trimming cost V 5 bases and J 3 bases, with 8 bases left between them. TCRdb fed the multiplex PCR reads into MiXCR, producing one record per CDR3 protein. The table shows tens of thousands of distinct CDR3 sequences, with more than 20% occurring only once. Study results and caveats: Tumor and nontumor repertoires were significantly more similar in luminal-like than in basal-like breast cancer. Tumor TCR diversity was below lymph nodes but above nontumor tissue. Data only fit, rather than demonstrated, lymph node origin of most tumor T cells.

This clonotype has at least ten counts. Its specificity is unknown. J is TRBJ2-7 and V is TRBV12-3 or TRBV12-4; no firm D call. Sequencing was done on a sample of breast tumor tissue. The origin of this receptor is a female donor with breast cancer. Some clones in this sample may be carry-over from other donors' samples. The CDR3 DNA is TGTGCCAGCAGTCCGACAAGCTACGAGCAGTACTTC. The encoded protein is CASSPTSYEQYF.